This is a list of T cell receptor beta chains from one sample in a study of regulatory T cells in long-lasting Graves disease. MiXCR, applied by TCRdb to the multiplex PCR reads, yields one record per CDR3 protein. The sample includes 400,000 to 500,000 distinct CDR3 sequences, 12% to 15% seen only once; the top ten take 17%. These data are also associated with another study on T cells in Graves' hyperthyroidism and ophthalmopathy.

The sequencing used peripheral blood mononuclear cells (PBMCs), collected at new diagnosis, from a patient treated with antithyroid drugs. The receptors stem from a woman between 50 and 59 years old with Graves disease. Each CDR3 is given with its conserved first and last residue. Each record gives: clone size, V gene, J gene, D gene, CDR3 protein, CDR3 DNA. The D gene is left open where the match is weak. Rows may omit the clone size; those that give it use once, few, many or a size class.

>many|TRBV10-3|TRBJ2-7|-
CATPPGSYEQYF
TGTGCCACCCCCCCGGGGTCCTACGAGCAGTACTTC
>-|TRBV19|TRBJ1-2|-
CASSKGPPYGYTF
TGTGCCAGTAGTAAGGGACCGCCCTATGGCTACACCTTC
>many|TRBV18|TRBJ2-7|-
CASSPGLERYEQYF
TGTGCCAGCTCACCGGGACTTGAGAGATACGAGCAGTACTTC
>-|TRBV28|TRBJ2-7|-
CASSVRGPSYF
TGTGCCAGCAGTGTACGGGGGCCGTCCTACTTC
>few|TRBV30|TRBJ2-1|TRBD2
CAWSVLAGGKNEQFF
TGTGCCTGGAGTGTTCTAGCGGGAGGGAAAAATGAGCAGTTCTTC
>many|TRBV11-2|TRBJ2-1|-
CASNYRGRRGYNEQFF
TGTGCCAGCAATTATAGGGGGCGGAGGGGTTACAATGAGCAGTTCTTC
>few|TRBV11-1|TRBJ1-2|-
CASSRDGLANYGYTF
TGTGCCAGCAGTCGGGACGGTTTAGCTAACTATGGCTACACCTTC
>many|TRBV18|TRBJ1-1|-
CASSLQGTIEAFF
TGTGCCAGCTCACTCCAGGGAACCATTGAAGCTTTCTTT
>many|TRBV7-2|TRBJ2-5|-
CATAGTAEETQYF
TGTGCCACAGCCGGGACGGCCGAAGAGACCCAGTACTTC
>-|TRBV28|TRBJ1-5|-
CASSEVGQHNQPQHF
TGTGCCAGCAGCGAAGTCGGACAGCATAATCAGCCCCAGCATTTT
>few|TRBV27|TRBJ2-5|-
CASKFQETQYF
TGTGCCAGCAAGTTTCAAGAGACCCAGTACTTC
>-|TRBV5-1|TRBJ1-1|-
CASSLGTRSNTKAFF
TGCGCCAGCAGCTTAGGGACAAGGTCGAACACTAAAGCTTTCTTT
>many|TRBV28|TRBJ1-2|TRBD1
CASSLPDRAANYGYTF
TGTGCCAGCAGTTTACCGGACAGGGCTGCTAACTATGGCTACACCTTC
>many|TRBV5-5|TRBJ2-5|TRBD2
CASRTLAGDQETQYF
TGCGCCAGCAGGACGCTAGCGGGGGACCAAGAGACCCAGTACTTC
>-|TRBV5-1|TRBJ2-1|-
CASSGPSVRAYNEQFF
TGCGCCAGCAGCGGCCCTAGCGTAAGAGCCTACAATGAGCAGTTCTTC
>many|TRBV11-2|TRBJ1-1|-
CASSSSNGRSTEAFF
TGTGCCAGCAGCTCTTCCAATGGGAGGAGCACTGAAGCTTTCTTT
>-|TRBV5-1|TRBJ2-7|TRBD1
CASSPGRGRYEQYF
TGCGCCAGCAGCCCCGGCAGGGGGCGTTACGAGCAGTACTTC
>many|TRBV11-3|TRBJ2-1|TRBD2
CTSSLGLDSEQFF
TGTACCAGCAGCCTGGGACTAGATTCTGAGCAGTTCTTC
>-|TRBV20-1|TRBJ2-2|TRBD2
CSARSGGPSRDTGELFF
TGCAGTGCTAGATCGGGAGGCCCCTCTCGGGACACCGGGGAGCTGTTTTTT
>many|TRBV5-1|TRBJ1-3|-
CASSLTGQAGNTIYF
TGCGCCAGCAGCTTAACAGGGCAGGCTGGAAACACCATATATTTT
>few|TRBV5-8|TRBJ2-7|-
CASSPTVREQYF
TGTGCCAGCAGCCCGACCGTCCGCGAGCAGTACTTC
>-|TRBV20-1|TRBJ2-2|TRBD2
CSARFRGSLTGELFF
TGCAGTGCTAGGTTTCGCGGGAGTTTGACCGGGGAGCTGTTTTTT
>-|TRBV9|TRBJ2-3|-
CASSDPSSGPAQRTQYF
TGTGCCAGCAGCGACCCTAGCTCTGGGCCAGCTCAGCGTACGCAGTATTTT
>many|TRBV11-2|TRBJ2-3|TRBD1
CASSSYRGLTDTQYF
TGTGCCAGCAGCTCTTACAGGGGGCTGACAGATACGCAGTATTTT
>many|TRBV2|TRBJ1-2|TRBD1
CASSEGRTGGYTF
TGTGCCAGCAGTGAAGGTCGGACAGGAGGCTACACCTTC
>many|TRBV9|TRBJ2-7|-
CASSVEGSAYEQYF
TGTGCCAGCAGCGTAGAAGGGTCCGCCTACGAGCAGTACTTC
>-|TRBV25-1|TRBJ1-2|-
CASSADSIYGYTF
TGTGCCAGCAGCGCAGACAGTATCTATGGCTACACCTTC
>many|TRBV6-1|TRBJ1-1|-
CASSEVGSDTEAFF
TGTGCCAGCAGTGAAGTTGGTTCGGACACTGAAGCTTTCTTT
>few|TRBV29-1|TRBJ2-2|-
CSVAEGDNGELFF
TGCAGCGTTGCGGAAGGGGATAACGGGGAGCTGTTTTTT
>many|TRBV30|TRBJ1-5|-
CAWSLEGQPQHF
TGTGCCTGGAGTTTAGAGGGGCAGCCCCAGCATTTT
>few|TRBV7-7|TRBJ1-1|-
CASSFRVSSTEAFF
TGTGCTAGCAGCTTCAGGGTTTCGAGCACTGAAGCTTTCTTT
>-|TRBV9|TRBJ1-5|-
CASSPHNSDQPQHF
TGTGCCAGCAGCCCTCATAATTCGGATCAGCCCCAGCATTTT
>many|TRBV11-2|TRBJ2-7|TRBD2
CASSRPAGRESYEQYF
TGTGCCAGCAGCCGCCCAGCGGGGAGGGAATCCTACGAGCAGTACTTC
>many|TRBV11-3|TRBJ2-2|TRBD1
CASSPRQGANTGELFF
TGTGCCAGCAGCCCTCGACAGGGGGCCAACACCGGGGAGCTGTTTTTT
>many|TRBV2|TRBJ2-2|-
CASRVTGTGELFF
TGTGCCAGCAGGGTGACAGGTACCGGGGAGCTGTTTTTT
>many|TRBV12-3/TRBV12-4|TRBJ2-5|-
CASTLGETQYF
TGTGCCAGCACCCTGGGAGAGACCCAGTACTTC
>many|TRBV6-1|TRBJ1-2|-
CASSKRDRYYGYTF
TGTGCCAGCAGTAAACGGGACCGATACTATGGCTACACCTTC
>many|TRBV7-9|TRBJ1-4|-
CASSLSEGTNEKLFF
TGTGCCAGCAGCTTATCGGAGGGGACTAATGAAAAACTGTTTTTT
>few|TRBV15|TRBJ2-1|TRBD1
CATSRAGGVGSSYNEQFF
TGTGCCACCAGCAGAGCAGGGGGAGTGGGAAGCTCCTACAATGAGCAGTTCTTC
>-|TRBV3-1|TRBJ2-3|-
CASSPDLHTDTQYF
TGTGCCAGCAGCCCGGACCTACACACAGATACGCAGTATTTT
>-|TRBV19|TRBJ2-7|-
CASSREPVSYEQYF
TGTGCCAGTAGTAGAGAACCGGTTTCCTACGAGCAGTACTTC
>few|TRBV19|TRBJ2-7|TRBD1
CASSSRDRGIREQYF
TGTGCCAGTAGTTCCCGGGACAGGGGAATTCGCGAGCAGTACTTC
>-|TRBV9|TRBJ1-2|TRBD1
CASSDRTGGNYGYTF
TGTGCCAGCAGCGATCGGACAGGGGGGAACTATGGCTACACCTTC
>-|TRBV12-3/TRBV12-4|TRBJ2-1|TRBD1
CASSLGYRGQIFFGYNEQFF
TGTGCCAGCAGTTTAGGTTATCGGGGACAGATCTTTTTTGGGTACAATGAGCAGTTCTTC
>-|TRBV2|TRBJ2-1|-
CASKRENTQGGTYNEQFF
TGTGCCAGCAAAAGGGAGAACACCCAGGGGGGAACCTACAATGAGCAGTTCTTC
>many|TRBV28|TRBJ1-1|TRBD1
CASNYNPGQLKTWDTEAFF
TGTGCCAGCAACTATAACCCGGGACAGCTAAAAACTTGGGACACTGAAGCTTTCTTT
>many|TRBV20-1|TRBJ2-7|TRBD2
CSAPRAGDDSYEQYF
TGCAGTGCGCCGAGGGCGGGGGATGACTCCTACGAGCAGTACTTC
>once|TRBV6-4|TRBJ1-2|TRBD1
CASSGEFGTDRYGYTF
TGTGCCAGCAGTGGGGAGTTCGGGACAGACCGCTATGGCTACACCTTC
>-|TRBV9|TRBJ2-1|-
CASSVDGEQFF
TGTGCCAGCAGCGTGGACGGTGAGCAGTTCTTC
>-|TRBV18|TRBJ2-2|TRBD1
CASSRQGGPLTTGELFF
TGTGCCAGCTCAAGACAGGGGGGCCCTCTTACCACCGGGGAGCTGTTTTTT
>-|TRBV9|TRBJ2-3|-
CASSVGHQRTNTDTQYF
TGTGCCAGCAGCGTAGGGCACCAAAGGACCAACACAGATACGCAGTATTTT
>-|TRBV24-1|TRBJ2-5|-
CATSDLPGRDIQETQYF
TGTGCCACCAGTGATTTGCCCGGCAGGGATATCCAAGAGACCCAGTACTTC
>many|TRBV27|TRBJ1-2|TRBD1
CASSFNRGRDGYTF
TGTGCCAGCAGTTTCAACAGGGGAAGGGATGGCTACACCTTC